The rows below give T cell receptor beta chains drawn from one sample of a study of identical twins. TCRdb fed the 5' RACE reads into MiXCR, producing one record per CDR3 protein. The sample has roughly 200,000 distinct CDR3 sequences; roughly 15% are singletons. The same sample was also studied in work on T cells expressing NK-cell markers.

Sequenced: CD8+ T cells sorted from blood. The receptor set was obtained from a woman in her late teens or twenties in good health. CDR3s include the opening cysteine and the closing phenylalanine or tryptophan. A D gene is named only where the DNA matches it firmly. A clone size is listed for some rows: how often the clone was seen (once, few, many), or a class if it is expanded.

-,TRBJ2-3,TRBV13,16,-,CASSLAGLIFTDTQFF,TGTGCCAGCAGCTTAGCGGGACTGATATTCACAGATACGCAGTTTTTT
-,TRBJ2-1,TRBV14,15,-,CASSQDRQIYNEQFF,TGTGCCAGCAGCCAAGATAGGCAAATCTACAATGAGCAGTTCTTC
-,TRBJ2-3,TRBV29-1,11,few,CSVDGGDTQYF,TGCAGCGTCGACGGCGGGGATACGCAGTATTTT
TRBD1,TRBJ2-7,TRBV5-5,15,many,CASSLPLDRGSEQYF,TGTGCCAGCAGCTTGCCCTTGGACAGGGGGTCGGAGCAGTACTTC
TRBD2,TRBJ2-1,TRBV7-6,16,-,CASSARDSGLDNEQFF,TGTGCCAGCAGCGCCCGAGATAGCGGGTTAGACAATGAGCAGTTCTTC
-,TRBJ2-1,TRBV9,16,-,CASSGGPRGESNEQFF,TGTGCCAGCAGCGGAGGCCCTAGGGGGGAGAGCAATGAGCAGTTCTTC
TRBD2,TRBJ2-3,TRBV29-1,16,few,CSVEYTSGGVTDTQYF,TGCAGCGTCGAATATACTAGCGGGGGGGTCACAGATACGCAGTATTTT
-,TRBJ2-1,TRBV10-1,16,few,CASSESGTPLGNEQFF,TGCGCCAGCAGTGAGTCGGGGACCCCTCTGGGCAATGAGCAGTTCTTC
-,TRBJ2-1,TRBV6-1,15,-,CASRGTSRSYNEQFF,TGTGCCAGCAGAGGGACATCACGCTCCTACAATGAGCAGTTCTTC
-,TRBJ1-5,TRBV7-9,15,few,CASSLGEVSNQPQHF,TGTGCCAGCAGCTTGGGGGAGGTGAGCAATCAGCCCCAGCATTTT
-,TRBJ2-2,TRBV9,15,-,CASSGKLGNTGELFF,TGTGCCAGCAGCGGTAAACTAGGTAACACCGGGGAGCTGTTTTTT
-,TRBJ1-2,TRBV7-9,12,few,CASNSIEGGYTF,TGTGCCAGCAACTCCATTGAGGGGGGCTACACCTTC
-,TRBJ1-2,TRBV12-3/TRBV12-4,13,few,CASSSSVGYGYTF,TGTGCCAGCAGTAGCTCGGTAGGATATGGCTACACCTTC
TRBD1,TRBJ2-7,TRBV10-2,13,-,CASSSQGAGEQYF,TGCGCCAGCAGTTCCCAGGGGGCTGGAGAGCAGTACTTC
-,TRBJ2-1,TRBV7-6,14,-,CASSLTGEVLEQFF,TGTGCCAGCAGCTTGACGGGAGAAGTGCTTGAGCAGTTCTTC
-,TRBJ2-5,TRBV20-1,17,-,CSARDLVKGWFFETQYF,TGCAGTGCTAGAGATCTAGTAAAAGGGTGGTTTTTTGAGACCCAGTACTTC
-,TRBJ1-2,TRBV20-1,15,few,CSARDWGTTNYGYTF,TGCAGTGCTAGAGATTGGGGTACAACCAACTATGGCTACACCTTC
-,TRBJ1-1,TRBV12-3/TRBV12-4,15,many,CASSPATGRNTEAFF,TGTGCCAGCAGTCCAGCGACAGGACGGAACACTGAAGCTTTCTTT
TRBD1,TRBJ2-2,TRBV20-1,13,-,CSAPGQGAGELFF,TGCAGTGCGCCGGGACAGGGTGCCGGGGAGCTGTTTTTT
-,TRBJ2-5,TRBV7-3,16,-,CASSLGVGGSGETQYF,TGTGCCAGCAGCTTAGGAGTTGGGGGCTCTGGGGAGACCCAGTACTTC
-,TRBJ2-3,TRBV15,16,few,CATSREAPTGPDTQYF,TGTGCCACCAGCAGAGAGGCTCCTACAGGGCCAGATACGCAGTATTTT
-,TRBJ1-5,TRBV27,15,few,CASSLNTGGNQPQHF,TGTGCCAGCAGTCTCAATACCGGGGGAAATCAGCCCCAGCATTTT
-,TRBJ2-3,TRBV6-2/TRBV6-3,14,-,CASSSAGGTDTQYF,TGTGCCAGCAGTTCGGCAGGGGGCACAGATACGCAGTATTTT
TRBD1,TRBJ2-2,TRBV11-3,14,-,CASSPRTGTGELFF,TGTGCCAGCAGCCCGCGGACAGGGACCGGGGAGCTGTTTTTT
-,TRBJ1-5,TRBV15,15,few,CATSSFRDSNQPQHF,TGTGCCACCAGCAGTTTTAGAGATAGCAATCAGCCCCAGCATTTT
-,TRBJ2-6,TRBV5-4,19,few,CASSLRGSLAFSGANVLTF,TGTGCCAGCAGCTTAAGAGGGTCACTCGCTTTCTCTGGGGCCAACGTCCTGACTTTC
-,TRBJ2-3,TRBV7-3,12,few,CASRDVADTQYF,TGTGCCAGCAGGGACGTGGCAGATACGCAGTATTTT
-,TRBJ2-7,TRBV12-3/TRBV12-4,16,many,CASSLGTWRGSYEQYF,TGTGCCAGCAGTTTAGGGACATGGCGCGGCTCCTACGAGCAGTACTTC
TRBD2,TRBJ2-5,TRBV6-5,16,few,CASSYSILAGGETQYF,TGTGCCAGCAGTTACTCGATCCTAGCGGGTGGTGAGACCCAGTACTTC
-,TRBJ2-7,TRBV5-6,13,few,CASSRDGSYEQYF,TGTGCCAGCAGCCGCGACGGGAGTTACGAGCAGTACTTC
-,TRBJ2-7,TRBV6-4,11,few,CARALALEQYF,TGTGCCAGAGCACTCGCTTTAGAGCAGTACTTC
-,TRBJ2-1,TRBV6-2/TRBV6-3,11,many,CASAVVSEQFF,TGTGCCAGCGCTGTGGTCAGTGAGCAGTTCTTC
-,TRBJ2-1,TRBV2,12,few,CASSDLGDEQFF,TGTGCCAGCAGTGATCTCGGGGATGAGCAGTTCTTC
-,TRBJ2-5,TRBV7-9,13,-,CASRSGEQETQYF,TGTGCCAGCAGATCAGGGGAGCAAGAGACCCAGTACTTC
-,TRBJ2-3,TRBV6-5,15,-,CASSYDRRTTDTQYF,TGTGCCAGCAGTTACGACAGGAGAACCACAGATACGCAGTATTTT
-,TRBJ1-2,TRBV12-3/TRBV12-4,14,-,CASSAPGQQYGYTF,TGTGCCAGCAGTGCGCCCGGACAGCAGTATGGCTACACCTTC
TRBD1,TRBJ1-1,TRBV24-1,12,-,CATIGPGGATFF,TGTGCCACCATTGGGCCAGGGGGCGCGACTTTCTTT
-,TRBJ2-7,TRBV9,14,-,CASSAGGLSYEQYF,TGTGCCAGCAGCGCCGGAGGGCTGTCCTACGAGCAGTACTTC
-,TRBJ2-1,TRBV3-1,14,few,CASSQWTEGEEQFF,TGTGCCAGCAGCCAATGGACGGAAGGGGAGGAGCAGTTCTTC
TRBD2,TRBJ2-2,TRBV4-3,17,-,CASSQEFKLAGGWELFF,TGCGCCAGCAGCCAAGAGTTCAAACTAGCGGGAGGGTGGGAGCTGTTTTTT
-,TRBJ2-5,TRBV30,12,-,CAWRRMEETQYF,TGTGCCTGGAGGAGAATGGAAGAGACCCAGTACTTC
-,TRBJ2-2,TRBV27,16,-,CASSRISSTGAGELFF,TGTGCCTCAAGCCGCATCTCATCAACTGGGGCCGGGGAGCTGTTTTTT
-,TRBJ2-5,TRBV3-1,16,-,CASSQARPVPQETQYF,TGTGCCAGCAGCCAAGCGAGGCCAGTTCCTCAAGAGACCCAGTACTTC
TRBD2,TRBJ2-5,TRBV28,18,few,CASSLSVASGRATETQYF,TGTGCCAGCAGTTTATCCGTTGCTAGCGGGAGGGCCACGGAGACCCAGTACTTC
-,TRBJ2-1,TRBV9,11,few,CASRRQRGILF,TGTGCCAGCAGACGACAGAGAGGTATTCTCTTC
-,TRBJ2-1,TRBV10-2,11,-,CASTDYNEQFF,TGCGCCAGCACTGACTACAATGAGCAGTTCTTC
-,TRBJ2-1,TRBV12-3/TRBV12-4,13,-,CASSLVSGGEQFF,TGTGCCAGCAGTTTAGTTTCCGGGGGTGAGCAGTTCTTC
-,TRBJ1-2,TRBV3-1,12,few,CASSQDLYGYTF,TGTGCCAGCAGCCAAGATTTATATGGCTACACCTTC
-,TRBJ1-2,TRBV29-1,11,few,CSVDEGGGYTF,TGCAGCGTTGATGAGGGTGGCGGCTACACCTTC
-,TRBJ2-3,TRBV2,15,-,CASRLKRTGTDTQYF,TGTGCCAGCAGACTTAAGCGGACCGGCACAGATACGCAGTATTTT
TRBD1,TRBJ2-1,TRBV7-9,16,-,CASSIGQGGPYNEQFF,TGTGCCAGCAGCATTGGACAGGGTGGCCCCTACAATGAGCAGTTCTTC
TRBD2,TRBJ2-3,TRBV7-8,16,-,CASSSLAGASTDTQYF,TGTGCCAGCAGCTCCCTAGCGGGTGCTAGCACAGATACGCAGTATTTT
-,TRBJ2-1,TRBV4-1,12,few,CASSPSTEEQFF,TGCGCCAGCAGCCCATCGACGGAGGAGCAGTTCTTC
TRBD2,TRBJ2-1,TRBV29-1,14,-,CSGGERGAYNEQFF,TGCAGCGGGGGGGAGCGGGGCGCTTACAATGAGCAGTTCTTC
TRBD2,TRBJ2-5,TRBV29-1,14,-,CSVEGTKKVEAQYF,TGCAGCGTCGAAGGGACTAAAAAAGTGGAGGCCCAGTACTTC
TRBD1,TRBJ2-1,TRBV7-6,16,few,CASSLRQGLQWDEQFF,TGTGCCAGCAGCCTCAGACAGGGTCTTCAATGGGATGAGCAGTTCTTC
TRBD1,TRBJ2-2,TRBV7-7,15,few,CASSLPGQGFEELFF,TGTGCTAGCAGCCTCCCGGGACAGGGGTTCGAGGAGCTGTTTTTT
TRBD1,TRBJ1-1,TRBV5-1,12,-,CASRQGVTEAFF,TGCGCCAGCAGACAGGGGGTAACTGAAGCTTTCTTT
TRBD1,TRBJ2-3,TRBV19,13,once,CASDRGRTDTQYF,TGTGCCAGTGACAGGGGAAGGACAGATACGCAGTATTTT